This T cell receptor beta chain stems from a study of blood T cell repertoires in COVID-19. Clones were sequenced by immunoSEQ multiplex PCR, and TCRdb holds only the in-frame ones, with some missing. This repertoire shows over 200,000 clones, 85% found once; its top ten account for over 15%. Grouping used clinical history reported by participants in a survey and questionnaire. Germline-derived CDR1 and CDR2 are MDHEN and SYDVKM. Trimming stripped 4 bases from V and 7 bases from J, with 14 bases between. The CDR3 runs 15 residues. The sequence was collected from a man in his forties who had recovered from COVID-19. The sequencing input was PBMCs or T cells enriched from blood (not recorded which). The V call is TRBV28, the J call TRBJ1-6; a weak D match, TRBD1 (5 bases). The chain's CDR3 is CASSSGLVGNSPLHF. In DNA form, the CDR3 reads TGTGCCAGCAGTTCAGGGTTGGTGGGGAATTCACCCCTCCACTTT.